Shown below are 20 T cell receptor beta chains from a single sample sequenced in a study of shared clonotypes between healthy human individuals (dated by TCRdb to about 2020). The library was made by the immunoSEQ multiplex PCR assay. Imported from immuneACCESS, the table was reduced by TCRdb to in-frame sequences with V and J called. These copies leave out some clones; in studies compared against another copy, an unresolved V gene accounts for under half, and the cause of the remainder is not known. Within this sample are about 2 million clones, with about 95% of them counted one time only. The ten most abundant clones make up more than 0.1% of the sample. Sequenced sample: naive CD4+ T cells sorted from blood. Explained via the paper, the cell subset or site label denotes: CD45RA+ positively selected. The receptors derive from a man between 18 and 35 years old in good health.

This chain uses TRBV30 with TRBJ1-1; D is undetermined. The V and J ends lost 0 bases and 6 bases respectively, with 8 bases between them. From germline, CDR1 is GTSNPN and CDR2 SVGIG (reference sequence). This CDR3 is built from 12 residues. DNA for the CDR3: TGTGCCTGGAGTGTAGTATCGCCTGAAGCTTTCTTT. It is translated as CAWSVVSPEAFF.

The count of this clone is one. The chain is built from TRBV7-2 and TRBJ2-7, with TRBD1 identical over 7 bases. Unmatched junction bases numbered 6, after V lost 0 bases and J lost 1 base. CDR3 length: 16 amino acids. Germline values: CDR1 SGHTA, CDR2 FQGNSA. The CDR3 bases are TGTGCCAGCAGCTTAGCGCCCAGGGGGACGTCCTACGAGCAGTACTTC. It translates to CASSLAPRGTSYEQYF. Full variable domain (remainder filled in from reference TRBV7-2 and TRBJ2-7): GAGVSQSPSNKVTEKGKDVELRCDPISGHTALYWYRQSLGQGLEFLIYFQGNSAPDKSGLPSDRFSAERTGGSVSTLTIQRTQQEDSAVYLCASSLAPRGTSYEQYFGPGTRLTVT.

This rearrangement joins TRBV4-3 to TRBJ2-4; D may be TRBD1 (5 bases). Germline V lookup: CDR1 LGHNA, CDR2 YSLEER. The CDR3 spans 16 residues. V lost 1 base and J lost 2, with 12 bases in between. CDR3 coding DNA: TGCGCCAGCAGCCAAGGGGTCCCAGGGCCCAAAAACATTCAGTACTTC. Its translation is CASSQGVPGPKNIQYF.

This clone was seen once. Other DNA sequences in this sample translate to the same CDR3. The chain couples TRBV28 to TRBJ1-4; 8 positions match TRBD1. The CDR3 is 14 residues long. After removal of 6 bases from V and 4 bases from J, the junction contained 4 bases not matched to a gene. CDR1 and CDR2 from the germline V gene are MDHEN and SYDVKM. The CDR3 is CASSLTGGNEKLFF. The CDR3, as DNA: TGTGCCAGCAGCCTAACAGGGGGTAATGAAAAACTGTTTTTT.

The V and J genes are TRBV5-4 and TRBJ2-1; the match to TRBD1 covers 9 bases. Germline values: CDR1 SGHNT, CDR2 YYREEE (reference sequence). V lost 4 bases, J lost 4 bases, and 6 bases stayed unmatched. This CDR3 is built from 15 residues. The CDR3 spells CASSTDRGFYNEQFF. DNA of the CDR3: TGTGCCAGCAGCACCGACAGGGGGTTTTACAATGAGCAGTTCTTC.

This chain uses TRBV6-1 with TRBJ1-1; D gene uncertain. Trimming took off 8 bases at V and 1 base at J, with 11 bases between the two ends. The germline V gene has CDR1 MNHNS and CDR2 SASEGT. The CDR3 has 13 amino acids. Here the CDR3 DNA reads TGTGCCAGCGGGCGGGAGGGGAACACTGAAGCTTTCTTT. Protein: CASGREGNTEAFF.

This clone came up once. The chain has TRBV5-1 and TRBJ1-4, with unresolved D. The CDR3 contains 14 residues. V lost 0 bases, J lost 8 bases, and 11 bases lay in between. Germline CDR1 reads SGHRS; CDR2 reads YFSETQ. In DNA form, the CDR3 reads TGCGCCAGCAGCTTGGAAAGGGCGGGGGAAAAACTGTTTTTT. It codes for CASSLERAGEKLFF.

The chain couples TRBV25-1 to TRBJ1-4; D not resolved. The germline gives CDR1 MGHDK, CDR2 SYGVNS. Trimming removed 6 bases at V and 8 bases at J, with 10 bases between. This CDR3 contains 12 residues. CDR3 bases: TGTGCCAGCAGCGTACGACGAGAAAAACTGTTTTTT. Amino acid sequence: CASSVRREKLFF.

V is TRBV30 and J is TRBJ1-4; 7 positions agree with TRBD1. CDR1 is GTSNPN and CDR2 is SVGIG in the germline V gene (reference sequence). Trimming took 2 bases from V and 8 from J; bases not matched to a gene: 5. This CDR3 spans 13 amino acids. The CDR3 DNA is TGTGCCTGGAGTCCCAGGGGGAGCGAAAAACTGTTTTTT. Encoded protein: CAWSPRGSEKLFF.

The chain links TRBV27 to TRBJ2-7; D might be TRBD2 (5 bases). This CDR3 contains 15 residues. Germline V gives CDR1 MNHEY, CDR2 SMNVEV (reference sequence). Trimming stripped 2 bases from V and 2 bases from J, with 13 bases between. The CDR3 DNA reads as TGTGCCAGCAGTTTAAGTGAGGGCAGAACCTACGAGCAGTACTTC. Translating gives CASSLSEGRTYEQYF.

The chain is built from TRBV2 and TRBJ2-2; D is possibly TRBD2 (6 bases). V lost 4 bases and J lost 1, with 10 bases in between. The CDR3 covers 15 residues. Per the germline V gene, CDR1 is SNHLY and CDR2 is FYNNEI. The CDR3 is CASSGGSGNTGELFF. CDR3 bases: TGTGCCAGCAGTGGAGGTAGCGGGAACACCGGGGAGCTGTTTTTT.

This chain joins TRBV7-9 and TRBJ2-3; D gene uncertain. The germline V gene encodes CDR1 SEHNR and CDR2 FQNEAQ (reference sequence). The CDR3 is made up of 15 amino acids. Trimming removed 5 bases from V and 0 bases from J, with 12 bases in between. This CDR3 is CASSSPGSSTDTQYF. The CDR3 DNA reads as TGTGCCAGCAGCAGCCCGGGCAGTAGCACAGATACGCAGTATTTT.

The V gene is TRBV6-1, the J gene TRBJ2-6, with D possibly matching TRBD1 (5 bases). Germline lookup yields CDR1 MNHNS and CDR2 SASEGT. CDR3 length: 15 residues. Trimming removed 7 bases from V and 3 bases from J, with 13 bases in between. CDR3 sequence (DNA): TGTGCCAGCACCAACACAGGAATTGGGGCCAACGTCCTGACTTTC. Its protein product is CASTNTGIGANVLTF.

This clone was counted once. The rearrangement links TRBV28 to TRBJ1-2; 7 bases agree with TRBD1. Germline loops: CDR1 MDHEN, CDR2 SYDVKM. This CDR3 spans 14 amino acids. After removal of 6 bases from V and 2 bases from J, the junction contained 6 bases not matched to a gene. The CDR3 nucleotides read TGTGCCAGCAGGGGTGGGACAGCCAACTATGGCTACACCTTC. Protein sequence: CASRGGTANYGYTF.

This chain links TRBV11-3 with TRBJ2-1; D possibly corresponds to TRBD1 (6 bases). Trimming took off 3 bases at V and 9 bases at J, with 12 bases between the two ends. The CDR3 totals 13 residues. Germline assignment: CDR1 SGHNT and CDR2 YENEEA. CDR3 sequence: CASSFYRAGEQFF. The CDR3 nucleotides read TGTGCCAGCAGCTTCTACAGGGCAGGTGAGCAGTTCTTC. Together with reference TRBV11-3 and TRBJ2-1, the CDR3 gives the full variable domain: EAGVVQSPRYKIIEKKQPVAFWCNPISGHNTLYWYLQNLGQGPELLIRYENEEAVDDSQLPKDRFSAERLKGVDSTLKIQPAELGDSAVYLCASSFYRAGEQFFGPGTRLTVL.

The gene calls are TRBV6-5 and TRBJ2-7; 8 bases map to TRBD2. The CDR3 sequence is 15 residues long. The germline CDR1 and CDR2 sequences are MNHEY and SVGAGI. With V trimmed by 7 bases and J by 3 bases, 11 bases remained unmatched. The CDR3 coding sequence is TGTGCCAGCACCCGGTCCTCGGGAGGGGGCTACGAGCAGTACTTC. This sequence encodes CASTRSSGGGYEQYF.

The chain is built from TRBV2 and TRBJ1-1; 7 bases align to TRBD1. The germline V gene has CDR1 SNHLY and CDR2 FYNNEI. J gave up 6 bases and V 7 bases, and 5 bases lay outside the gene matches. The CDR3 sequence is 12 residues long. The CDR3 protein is CASKGGVSEAFF. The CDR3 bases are TGTGCCAGCAAAGGGGGCGTCTCTGAAGCTTTCTTT.

The CDR3 nucleotides are TGTGCCAGCACCTCAATCCAGGGGAAGACAGATACGCAGTATTTT. The encoded protein is CASTSIQGKTDTQYF. V usage is TRBV6-5 and J usage is TRBJ2-3; TRBD1 is a possible D gene (6 bases). CDR3 length: 15 amino acids. Germline V gene sequence: CDR1 MNHEY, CDR2 SVGAGI. V lost 7 bases and J lost 3, with 17 bases in between.

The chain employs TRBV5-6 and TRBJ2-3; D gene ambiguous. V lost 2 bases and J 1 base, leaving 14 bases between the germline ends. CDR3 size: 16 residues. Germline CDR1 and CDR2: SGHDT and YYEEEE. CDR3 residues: CASSFSPSRRTDTQYF. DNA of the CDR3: TGTGCCAGCAGCTTTTCCCCTAGTCGACGCACAGATACGCAGTATTTT.

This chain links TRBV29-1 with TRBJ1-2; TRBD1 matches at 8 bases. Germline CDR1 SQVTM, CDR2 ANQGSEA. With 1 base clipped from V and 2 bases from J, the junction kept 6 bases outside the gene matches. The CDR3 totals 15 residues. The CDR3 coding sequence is TGCAGCGTTGAAGCCAGGGGGCCCCCAAACTATGGCTACACCTTC. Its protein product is CSVEARGPPNYGYTF.